This T cell receptor (beta chain) was captured in a study of blood T cell repertoires in COVID-19. Study background: Some COVID-19 samples were acute and others convalescent; all came from the United States, Italy and Spain. The cDNA or gDNA used as material had been derived from T cells, B-cell-depleted T cells, or PBMCs.

In the original workflow: Amplification with reference gene primers provided the estimates of nucleated cell counts. Here immunoSEQ multiplex PCR was the method, and the copy in TCRdb shows in-frame clones only, minus some. The V and J calls and the clone size are those of that table, but D and trimming were determined from the DNA. The data show more than 150,000 clones, about 86% seen once. The CDR3 has 16 residues. The V end lost 6 bases, the J end lost 2 bases, and 18 bases lay between the germline ends. CDR1 MGHRA and CDR2 YSYEKL come from the germline V gene. The origin of this receptor is a man aged 55-75 years with acute or convalescent COVID-19. The sample consisted of peripheral blood. This rearrangement joins TRBV4-1 to TRBJ2-3, with D possibly matching TRBD2 (6 bases). CDR3 nucleotides: TGCGCCAGCAGGCGAACCTTTAGCGGAACCACAGATACGCAGTATTTT. Residues: CASRRTFSGTTDTQYF.